This T cell receptor beta chain was documented in a study of blood T cell repertoires in COVID-19. Background on the study: Researchers got acute and convalescent COVID-19 samples from the United States, Italy and Spain. T cells, B-cell-depleted T cells, or PBMCs provided the cDNA or gDNA that served as material.

Per the original data handling: Estimated nucleated cell counts came from reference gene primer amplification. Profiling relied on immunoSEQ multiplex PCR, and the TCRdb table lists in-frame clones only, not all of them. V and J calls and clone size are given by that table; D and trimming were obtained from the DNA. The repertoire holds 250,000 or so clones, with around 90% as singletons. The CDR3 loop spans 20 amino acids. Trimming at V came to 4 bases and at J to 4 bases, leaving 25 bases not matched to a gene. Germline V gene lookup returns CDR1 MNHEY and CDR2 SMNVEV (reference sequence). The sample was peripheral blood. The chain employs TRBV27 and TRBJ2-7; TRBD2 aligns across 7 bases. This TCR was sampled from a woman in her forties who had recovered from COVID-19. CDR3 region: CASSYTPSRVRREGPYEQYF. The CDR3 DNA is TGTGCCAGCAGTTACACCCCCAGCCGCGTACGGAGGGAGGGCCCTTACGAGCAGTACTTC.